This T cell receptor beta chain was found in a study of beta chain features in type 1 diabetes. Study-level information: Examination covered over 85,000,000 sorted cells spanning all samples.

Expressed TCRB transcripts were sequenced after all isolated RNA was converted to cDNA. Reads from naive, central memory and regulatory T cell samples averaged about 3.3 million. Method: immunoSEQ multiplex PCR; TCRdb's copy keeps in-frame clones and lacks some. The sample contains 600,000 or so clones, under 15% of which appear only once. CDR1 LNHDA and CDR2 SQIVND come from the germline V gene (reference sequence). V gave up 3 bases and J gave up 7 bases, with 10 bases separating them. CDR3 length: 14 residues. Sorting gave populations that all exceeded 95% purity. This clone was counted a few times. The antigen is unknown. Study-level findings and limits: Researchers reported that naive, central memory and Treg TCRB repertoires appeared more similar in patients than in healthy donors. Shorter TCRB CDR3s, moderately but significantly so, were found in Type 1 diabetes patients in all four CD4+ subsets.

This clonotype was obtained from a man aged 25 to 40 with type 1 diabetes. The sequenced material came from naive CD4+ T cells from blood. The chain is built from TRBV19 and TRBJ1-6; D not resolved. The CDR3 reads CASSMQGENSPLHF. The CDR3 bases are TGTGCCAGTAGTATGCAAGGCGAGAATTCACCCCTCCACTTT.